This T cell receptor beta chain was recorded in a study of blood T cell repertoires in COVID-19. Study overall: Spain, Italy and the United States supplied samples that represented acute and convalescent COVID-19. Nucleic acid was either cDNA or gDNA, and it came from T cells, B-cell-depleted T cells, or PBMCs.

Authors' processing steps: Reference gene primer amplification yielded estimated nucleated cell counts. The method was immunoSEQ multiplex PCR; TCRdb's version includes in-frame clones alone and lacks a portion of them. Clonal size and the V and J genes are those of that table, whereas D and trimming came from the DNA. The profile covers approximately 150,000 clones, with roughly four fifths appearing a single time and 12% to 15% taken by the ten largest. The CDR3 runs to 12 residues. The source material was peripheral blood. The chain recombines TRBV1 with TRBJ2-1; the table's D call of TRBD2 was not tested on the DNA. TRBV1 is termed a pseudogene. The origin of this receptor is a human donor with acute or convalescent COVID-19. The donor label of this sample is uncertain. CDR3 region: CTLGESYNEQFF. CDR3 in DNA: TGCACCCTCGGGGAGTCCTACAATGAGCAGTTCTTC.